One and the same sample provided the 5 T cell receptor beta chains below, sequenced in a study of T cell responses to AZD1222 COVID-19 vaccine. Measured with immunoSEQ multiplex PCR; TCRdb has only the in-frame clones, and not every one. The sample carries under 150,000 clones, 88% recorded once. The starting material was peripheral blood, obtained on day 0 of MenACWY control vaccination. The receptors stem from an adult in good health.

The chain joins TRBV9 to TRBJ2-1; the match to TRBD2 covers 7 bases. Germline CDR1 and CDR2: SGDLS and YYNGEE. Unmatched junction bases numbered 3, after V lost 3 bases and J lost 0 bases. The CDR3 covers 15 residues. In nucleotides, the CDR3 is TGTGCCAGCAGCGCCGTAGCGGGCTCCTACAATGAGCAGTTCTTC. This sequence encodes CASSAVAGSYNEQFF.

The chain is built from TRBV3-1 (or the pseudogene TRBV3-2) and TRBJ1-4; D remains ambiguous. This CDR3 spans 14 amino acids. Germline V CDR1 and CDR2: LGHDT, YNNKEL (reference sequence). Trimming removed 4 bases at V and 5 bases at J, with 11 bases between. CDR3 DNA sequence: TGTGCCAGCAGCCTACGGAGGGAGAATGAAAAACTGTTTTTT. It encodes CASSLRRENEKLFF.

The chain joins TRBV24-1 to TRBJ2-1, with D unclear. Germline-derived CDR1 and CDR2 are KGHDR and SFDVKD. V shed 1 base and J shed 7 bases, with 10 bases lying between them. This CDR3 has 14 residues. The CDR3 loop is CATSDFRDSNEQFF. The CDR3, as DNA: TGTGCCACCAGTGATTTTAGGGATAGTAATGAGCAGTTCTTC.

This chain links TRBV30 with TRBJ2-7; 9 positions agree with TRBD2. Germline loops: CDR1 GTSNPN, CDR2 SVGIG (reference sequence). V shed 1 base, J shed 3 bases, and the junction held 4 bases outside the gene matches. The CDR3 length is 14 residues. This CDR3 reads CAWSGTSGYYEQYF. CDR3 DNA: TGTGCCTGGAGTGGTACTAGCGGGTACTACGAGCAGTACTTC. Supplemented by reference TRBV30 and TRBJ2-7, the full variable domain reads SQTIHQWPATLVQPVGSPLSLECTVEGTSNPNLYWYRQAAGRGLQLLFYSVGIGQISSEVPQNLSASRPQDRQFILSSKKLLLSDSGFYLCAWSGTSGYYEQYFGPGTRLTVT.

The chain combines TRBV6-1 with TRBJ1-6, with D maybe TRBD1 (5 bases). With 3 bases removed from V and 8 bases from J, the gap between germline ends came to 11 bases. Germline CDR1 MNHNS, CDR2 SASEGT. The CDR3 length is 14 residues. The CDR3 DNA reads as TGTGCCAGCAGTGATCGGGTCAGGGATTCACCCCTCCACTTT. Its protein product is CASSDRVRDSPLHF.